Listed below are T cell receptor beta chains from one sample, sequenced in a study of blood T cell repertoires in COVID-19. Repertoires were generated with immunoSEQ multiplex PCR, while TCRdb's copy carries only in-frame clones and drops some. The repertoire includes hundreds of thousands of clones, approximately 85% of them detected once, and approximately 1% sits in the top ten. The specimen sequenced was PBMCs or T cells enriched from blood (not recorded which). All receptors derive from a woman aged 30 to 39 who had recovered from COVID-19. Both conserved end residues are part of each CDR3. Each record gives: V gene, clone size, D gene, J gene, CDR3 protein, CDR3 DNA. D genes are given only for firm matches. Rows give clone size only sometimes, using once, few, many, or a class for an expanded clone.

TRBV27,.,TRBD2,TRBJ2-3,CASIRLAGGPGTDTQYF,TGTGCCAGCATCCGCCTAGCGGGAGGGCCGGGCACAGATACGCAGTATTTT
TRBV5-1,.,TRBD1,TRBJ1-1,CASSRYALDRVVNEAFF,TGCGCCAGCAGCCGATACGCCCTGGACAGGGTAGTCAATGAAGCTTTCTTT
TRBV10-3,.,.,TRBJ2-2,CATLSIPGELFF,TGTGCCACCCTGAGTATCCCCGGGGAGCTGTTTTTT
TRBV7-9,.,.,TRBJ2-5,CASTKTGTQYF,TGTGCCAGCACCAAGACAGGGACCCAGTACTTC
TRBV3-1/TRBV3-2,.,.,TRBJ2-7,CASSQVRNQWQYF,TGTGCCAGCAGCCAAGTCCGAAATCAGTGGCAGTACTTC
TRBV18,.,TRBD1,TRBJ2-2,CASSPTGGAPGELFF,TGTGCCAGCTCACCGACAGGGGGCGCCCCGGGGGAGCTGTTTTTT
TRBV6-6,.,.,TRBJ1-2,CASSQQITGPRASGYTF,TGTGCCAGCAGTCAACAAATAACAGGGCCCCGGGCGTCCGGCTACACCTTC
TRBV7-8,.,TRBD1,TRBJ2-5,CASSLQGAETQYF,TGTGCCAGCAGCCTACAGGGGGCAGAGACCCAGTACTTC
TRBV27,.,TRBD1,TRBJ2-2,CASRSDRPNGELFF,TGTGCCAGCCGGTCGGACAGGCCGAACGGGGAGCTGTTTTTT
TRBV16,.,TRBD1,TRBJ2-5,CASSLRQGETQYF,TGTGCCAGCAGCCTTAGACAGGGGGAGACCCAGTACTTC
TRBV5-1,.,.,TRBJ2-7,CASSARQGGAYEQYF,TGCGCCAGCAGCGCCCGACAGGGAGGAGCTTACGAGCAGTACTTC
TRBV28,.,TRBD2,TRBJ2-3,CASSSGTSGRASTDTQYF,TGTGCCAGCAGTTCCGGGACTAGCGGGAGAGCTTCCACAGATACGCAGTATTTT
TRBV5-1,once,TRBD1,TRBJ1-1,CASSLAAGQGTEAFF,TGCGCCAGCAGCTTGGCCGCGGGACAGGGTACTGAAGCTTTCTTT
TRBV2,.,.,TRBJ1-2,CASRGGGDGYTF,TGTGCCAGCAGGGGGGGAGGGGATGGCTACACCTTC
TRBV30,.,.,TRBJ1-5,CAWSVSDSNQPQHF,TGTGCCTGGAGTGTATCAGATAGCAATCAGCCCCAGCATTTT
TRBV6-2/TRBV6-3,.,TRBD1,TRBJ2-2,CASSRDRNTGELFF,TGTGCCAGCAGCCGGGACAGGAACACCGGGGAGCTGTTTTTT
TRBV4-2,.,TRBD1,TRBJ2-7,CASGARTGISYEQYF,TGTGCCAGTGGGGCTAGGACAGGGATCTCCTACGAGCAGTACTTC
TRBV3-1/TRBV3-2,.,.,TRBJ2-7,CASSQEPVGYEQYF,TGTGCCAGCAGCCAAGAGCCAGTCGGGTACGAGCAGTACTTC
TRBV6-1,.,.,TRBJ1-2,CASSERSYGYTF,TGTGCCAGCAGTGAAAGGAGTTATGGCTACACCTTC
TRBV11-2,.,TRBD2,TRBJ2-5,CASSYQFGRVRETQYF,TGTGCCAGCAGCTACCAATTCGGGAGGGTTAGAGAGACCCAGTACTTC
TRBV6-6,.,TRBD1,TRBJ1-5,CASSYLGTGGNQPQHF,TGTGCCAGCAGTTACCTGGGGACAGGGGGAAATCAGCCCCAGCATTTT
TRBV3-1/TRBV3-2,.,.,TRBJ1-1,CASSQVGGNTEAFF,TGTGCCAGCAGCCAGGTGGGAGGGAACACTGAAGCTTTCTTT
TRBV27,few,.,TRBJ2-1,CASSSRGREFF,TGTGCCAGCAGTTCCAGGGGAAGGGAGTTCTTC
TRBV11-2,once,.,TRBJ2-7,CATGIAYEQYF,TGTGCCACGGGGATTGCCTACGAGCAGTACTTC
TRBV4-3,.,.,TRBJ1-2,CASSQDPSDSLYGYTF,TGCGCCAGCAGCCAAGATCCATCGGACAGTCTCTATGGCTACACCTTC
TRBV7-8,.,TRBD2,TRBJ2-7,CASSLIAGTSGSVYEQYF,TGTGCCAGCAGCTTAATTGCTGGGACTAGCGGGTCGGTCTACGAGCAGTACTTC
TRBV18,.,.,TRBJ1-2,CASSPLPGGYTF,TGTGCCAGCTCACCACTGCCAGGCGGCTACACCTTC
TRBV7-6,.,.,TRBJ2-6,CASSSRGHSGANVLTF,TGTGCCAGCAGCTCTAGGGGTCACTCTGGGGCCAACGTCCTGACTTTC
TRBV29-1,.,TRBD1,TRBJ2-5,CSVLDRVRETQYF,TGCAGCGTCTTAGACAGGGTCCGCGAGACCCAGTACTTC
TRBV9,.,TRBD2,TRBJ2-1,CASSVGGRTNEQFF,TGTGCCAGCAGCGTTGGCGGGAGAACGAATGAGCAGTTCTTC
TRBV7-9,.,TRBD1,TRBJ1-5,CASSRQGPNQPQHF,TGTGCCAGCAGCAGACAGGGCCCCAATCAGCCCCAGCATTTT
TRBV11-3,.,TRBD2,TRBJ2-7,CASSLGLAGGRAYEQYF,TGTGCCAGCAGCTTGGGACTAGCGGGGGGGCGGGCCTACGAGCAGTACTTC
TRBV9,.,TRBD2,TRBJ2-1,CASSVGTRPPDEQFF,TGTGCCAGCAGCGTAGGGACTAGACCCCCCGATGAGCAGTTCTTC
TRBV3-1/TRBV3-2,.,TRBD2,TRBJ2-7,CASSQGLAGMSYEQYF,TGTGCCAGCAGCCAAGGACTAGCGGGAATGTCCTACGAGCAGTACTTC
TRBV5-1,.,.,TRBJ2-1,CASSVQGTGYNEQFF,TGCGCCAGCAGCGTCCAGGGCACTGGCTACAATGAGCAGTTCTTC
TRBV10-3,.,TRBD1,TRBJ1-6,CAISGTGGRSPLHF,TGTGCCATCAGCGGGACAGGGGGCCGTTCACCCCTCCACTTT
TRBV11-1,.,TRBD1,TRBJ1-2,CASSSPGQSGSYGYTF,TGTGCCAGCAGCTCACCGGGACAGTCGGGATCCTATGGCTACACCTTC
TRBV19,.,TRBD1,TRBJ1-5,CASSLRTGEIDQPQHF,TGTGCCAGTAGTCTCAGGACAGGGGAGATAGATCAGCCCCAGCATTTT
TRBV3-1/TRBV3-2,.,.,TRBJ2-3,CASSPTESPDTQYF,TGTGCCAGCAGCCCGACAGAATCCCCGGATACGCAGTATTTT
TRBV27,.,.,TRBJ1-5,CASTKLGRDYSNQPQHF,TGTGCCAGCACCAAACTGGGCAGGGATTATAGCAATCAGCCCCAGCATTTT
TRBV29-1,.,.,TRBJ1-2,CSVEDPSQTRSKLSNYGYTF,TGCAGCGTTGAAGATCCTTCACAGACACGAAGCAAGCTGTCAAACTATGGCTACACCTTC
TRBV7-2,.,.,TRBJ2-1,CASSSFSAITYNEQFF,TGTGCCAGCAGCTCGTTCAGCGCGATTACCTACAATGAGCAGTTCTTC
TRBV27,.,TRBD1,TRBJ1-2,CASSENRGPRGYTF,TGTGCCAGCAGCGAAAACAGGGGACCGAGGGGCTACACCTTC
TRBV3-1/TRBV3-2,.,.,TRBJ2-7,CASSQGEGYEQYF,TGTGCCAGCAGCCAAGGTGAGGGCTACGAGCAGTACTTC
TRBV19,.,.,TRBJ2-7,CASSDLWTDYEQYF,TGTGCCAGTAGTGACCTCTGGACAGACTACGAGCAGTACTTC
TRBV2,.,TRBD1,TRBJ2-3,CASRGRGSLIPDTQYF,TGTGCCAGCAGGGGCAGGGGGTCCCTAATCCCAGATACGCAGTATTTT
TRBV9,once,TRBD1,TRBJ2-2,CASTPGANPGQGARRTGELFF,TGTGCCAGCACGCCTGGTGCAAACCCGGGACAGGGGGCCAGACGCACCGGGGAGCTGTTTTTT
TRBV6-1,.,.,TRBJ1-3,CASSEGHPWAGNTIYF,TGTGCCAGCAGTGAGGGACACCCTTGGGCTGGAAACACCATATATTTT
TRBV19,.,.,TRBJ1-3,CASSIPAHHNRKTGNTIYF,TGTGCCAGTAGTATTCCCGCCCACCACAACAGGAAAACGGGAAACACCATATATTTT
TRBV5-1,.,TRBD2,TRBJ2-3,CASSSGTSATGTDTQYF,TGCGCCAGCAGCTCCGGGACTAGCGCCACCGGCACAGATACGCAGTATTTT
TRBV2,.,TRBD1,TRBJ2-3,CASSAPTTGGTDTQYF,TGTGCCAGCAGTGCCCCGACGACAGGGGGCACAGATACGCAGTATTTT
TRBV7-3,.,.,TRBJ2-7,CAGWRNEQYF,TGTGCAGGGTGGAGGAACGAGCAGTACTTC
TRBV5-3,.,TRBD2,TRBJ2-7,CARSLITGLAGIHSYEQYF,TGTGCCAGAAGCCTTATCACGGGACTAGCGGGAATACACTCCTACGAGCAGTACTTC
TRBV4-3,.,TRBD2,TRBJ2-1,CASSQDPSGAIYNEQFF,TGCGCCAGCAGCCAAGACCCTAGCGGGGCCATTTACAATGAGCAGTTCTTC
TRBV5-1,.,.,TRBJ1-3,CASSPEPGRVGNTIYF,TGCGCCAGCTCACCGGAGCCTGGCAGGGTTGGAAACACCATATATTTT
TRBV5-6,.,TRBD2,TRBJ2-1,CASSRRVGAGSGIQQFF,TGTGCCAGCAGCCGGAGGGTCGGGGCCGGTAGCGGGATACAGCAGTTCTTC
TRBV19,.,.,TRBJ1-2,CASSISLNYGYTF,TGTGCCAGTAGTATATCACTTAACTATGGCTACACCTTC
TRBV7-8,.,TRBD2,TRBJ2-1,CASSSTSGGAVEQFF,TGTGCCAGCAGCAGTACTAGCGGGGGGGCCGTTGAGCAGTTCTTC